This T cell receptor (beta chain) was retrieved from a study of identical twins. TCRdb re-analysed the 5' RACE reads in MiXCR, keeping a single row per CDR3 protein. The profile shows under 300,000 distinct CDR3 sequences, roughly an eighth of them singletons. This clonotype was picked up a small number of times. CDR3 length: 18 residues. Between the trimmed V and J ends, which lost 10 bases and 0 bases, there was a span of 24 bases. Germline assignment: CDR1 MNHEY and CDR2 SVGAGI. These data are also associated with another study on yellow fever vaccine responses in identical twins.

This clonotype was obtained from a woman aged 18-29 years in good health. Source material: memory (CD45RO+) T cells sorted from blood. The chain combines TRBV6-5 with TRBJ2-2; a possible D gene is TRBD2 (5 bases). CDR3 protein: CATISSMGSSANTGELFF. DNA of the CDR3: TGTGCCACCATTTCCTCTATGGGGAGTTCAGCGAACACCGGGGAGCTGTTTTTT.